This TCR beta chain was sequenced in a study of T cells in Graves' hyperthyroidism and ophthalmopathy. General study points: Before onset, by a median of around six months, the model predicted ophthalmopathy.

For this clonotype: What it binds is unknown.

Regions amplified from RNA transcripts were the TCR beta CDR3 regions. TCR CDR3 regions were first amplified by RT-PCR with HTBI primers. MiXCR, run by TCRdb on the multiplex PCR reads, gives a single entry per CDR3 protein. The repertoire includes some 400,000 distinct CDR3 sequences, over 15% of them detected once, and 3% to 4% sits in the top ten. V lost 1 base and J 5 bases, leaving 12 bases between the germline ends. CDR3 length: 14 residues. Germline CDR1 reads MNHEY; CDR2 reads SVGEGT. This clonotype originated in a woman in her late teens or twenties with Graves' hyperthyroidism. The chain joins TRBV6-2 or TRBV6-3 to TRBJ2-7; maybe TRBD2 (7 bases). Sequencing was done on a sample of blood. The CDR3 sequence: CASSYLAGDNEQYF. CDR3 nucleotides: TGTGCCAGCAGTTACTTGGCGGGGGACAACGAGCAGTACTTC.